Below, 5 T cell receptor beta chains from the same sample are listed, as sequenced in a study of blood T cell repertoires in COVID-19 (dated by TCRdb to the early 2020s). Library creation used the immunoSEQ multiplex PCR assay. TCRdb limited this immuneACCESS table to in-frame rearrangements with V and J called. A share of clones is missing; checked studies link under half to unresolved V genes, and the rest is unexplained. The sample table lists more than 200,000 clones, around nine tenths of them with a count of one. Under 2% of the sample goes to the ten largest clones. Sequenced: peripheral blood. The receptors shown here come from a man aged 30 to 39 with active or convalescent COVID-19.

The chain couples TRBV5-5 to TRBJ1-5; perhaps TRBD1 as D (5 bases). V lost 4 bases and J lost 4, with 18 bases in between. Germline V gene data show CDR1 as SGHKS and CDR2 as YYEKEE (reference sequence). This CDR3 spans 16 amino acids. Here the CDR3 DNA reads TGTGCCAGCAGCGATCCAACTCGGGGGGGTAATCAGCCCCAGCATTTT. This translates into CASSDPTRGGNQPQHF.

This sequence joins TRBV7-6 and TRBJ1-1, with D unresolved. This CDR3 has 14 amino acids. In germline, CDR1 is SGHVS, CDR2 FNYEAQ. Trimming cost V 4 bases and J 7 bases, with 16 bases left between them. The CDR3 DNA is TGTGCCAGCAGCTCCATGGAGCACGAGGGTGAAGCTTTCTTT. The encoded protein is CASSSMEHEGEAFF.

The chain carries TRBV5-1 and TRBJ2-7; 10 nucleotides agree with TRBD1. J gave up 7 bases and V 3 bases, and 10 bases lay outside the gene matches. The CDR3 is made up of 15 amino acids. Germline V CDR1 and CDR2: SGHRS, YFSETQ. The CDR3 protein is CASSWTGGDAWEQYF. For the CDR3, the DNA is TGCGCCAGCAGCTGGACAGGGGGGGACGCCTGGGAGCAGTACTTC.

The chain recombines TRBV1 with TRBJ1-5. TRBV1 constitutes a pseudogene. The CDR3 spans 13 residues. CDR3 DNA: TGCACCAGCAGACTAGCCCCGGAGGAGCCCCAGCATTTT. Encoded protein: CTSRLAPEEPQHF.

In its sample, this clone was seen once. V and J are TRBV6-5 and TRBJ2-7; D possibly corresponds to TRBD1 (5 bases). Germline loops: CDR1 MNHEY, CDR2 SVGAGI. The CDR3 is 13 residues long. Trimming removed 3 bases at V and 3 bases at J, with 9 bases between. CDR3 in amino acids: CASSYTGSYEQYF. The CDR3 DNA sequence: TGTGCCAGCAGTTATACAGGTAGCTACGAGCAGTACTTC.